The 17 T cell receptor beta chains reported below all come from one sample, sequenced in a study. MiXCR was run by TCRdb on the 5' RACE reads, yielding one entry per CDR3 protein. Of roughly 8,100 distinct CDR3 sequences detected, around 56% appear once; the ten largest clones hold approximately 5%. The sequenced sample consisted of memory CD4+ T cells sorted from a lymph node. Subset indicated: memory CD4+ T cells, CD4+CD45RO+CD25-. The receptors come from a female donor with breast cancer.

V usage is TRBV7-2 and J usage is TRBJ1-6; possible D gene TRBD1, 6 bases. In germline, CDR1 is SGHTA, CDR2 FQGNSA. The CDR3 totals 14 residues. The V and J ends lost 4 bases and 8 bases respectively, with 12 bases between them. Here the CDR3 DNA reads TGTGCCAGCAGCTCGGACAGATACTATTCACCCCTCCACTTT. Its translation is CASSSDRYYSPLHF.

The J gene is TRBJ2-3, the V gene TRBV5-1, with D possibly TRBD2 on 6 matching bases. CDR1 SGHRS and CDR2 YFSETQ come from the germline V gene. With 2 bases removed from V and 2 bases from J, the gap between germline ends came to 12 bases. The CDR3 consists of 15 residues. The CDR3 coding sequence is TGCGCCAGCAGCTTCATCGGGGGAGCCACAGATACGCAGTATTTT. Its translation: CASSFIGGATDTQYF.

By proportion, this clonotype is large. V is TRBV4-3 and J is TRBJ2-1, with no clear D. V lost 0 bases and J 5 bases, leaving 8 bases between the germline ends. This CDR3 comprises 14 residues. CDR1 and CDR2 (germline): LGHNA, YSLEER. The CDR3 DNA reads as TGCGCCAGCAGCCAAGATAAACAGAACAATGAGCAGTTCTTC. Its protein is CASSQDKQNNEQFF.

The chain uses TRBV4-2 and TRBJ2-6, with D uncertain. V was shortened by 4 bases and J by 4 bases, with 8 bases between the two germline ends. This CDR3 contains 14 residues. The germline gives CDR1 LGHNA, CDR2 YNFKEQ. The CDR3 loop is CASSPLGGANVLTF. As DNA, the CDR3 is TGTGCCAGCAGCCCTCTAGGCGGGGCCAACGTCCTGACTTTC.

This clonotype qualifies as medium-sized. This chain uses TRBV7-2 with TRBJ1-5; the match to TRBD1 covers 7 bases. The CDR3 sequence is 15 residues long. Trimming removed 5 bases from V and 4 bases from J; junction bases left unmatched: 8. The germline CDR1 and CDR2 sequences are SGHTA and FQGNSA. Here the CDR3 DNA reads TGTGCCAGCAGCACCCGGACAGGACCTAATCAGCCCCAGCATTTT. This encodes CASSTRTGPNQPQHF.

The chain uses TRBV29-1 and TRBJ2-2; D gene unclear. This CDR3 has 15 residues. V lost 6 bases and J lost 1, with 15 bases in between. Germline lookup yields CDR1 SQVTM and CDR2 ANQGSEA. This CDR3 reads CSVSLTGRNTGELFF. The CDR3, as DNA: TGCAGCGTCTCTTTAACGGGTCGGAACACCGGGGAGCTGTTTTTT.

This CDR3 is CSARGTNVRGNQPQHF. The CDR3 region has the DNA TGCAGTGCTAGAGGGACCAACGTCCGCGGCAATCAGCCCCAGCATTTT. This chain connects TRBV20-1 to TRBJ1-5; D is uncertain. The CDR3 length is 16 residues. Trimming left V 1 base short and J 2 bases short, with 15 bases between. Germline lookup yields CDR1 DFQATT and CDR2 SNEGSKA (reference sequence).

The rearrangement uses TRBV5-6 and TRBJ1-1; a possible D gene is TRBD1 (5 bases). This CDR3 has 15 amino acids. CDR1 is SGHDT and CDR2 is YYEEEE in the germline V gene. Trimming left V 3 bases short and J 7 bases short, with 19 bases between. The CDR3 coding sequence is TGTGCCAGCAGCTCGTCCCATTCGCGGGGCGGTGAAGCTTTCTTT. It yields the protein CASSSSHSRGGEAFF.

As concerns this clonotype: Relative to the germline gene, one junction end is altered; a read error may explain this. The CDR3 here is CAWSRGYGQYF. In DNA form, the CDR3 reads TGTGCCTGGAGTCGCGGCTACGGGCAGTACTTC. The chain links TRBV30 to TRBJ2-7; D gene ambiguous. The CDR3 is made up of 11 amino acids. Germline V CDR1 and CDR2: GTSNPN, SVGIG (reference sequence).

J is TRBJ1-2 and V is TRBV5-1, with 9 bases aligning to TRBD1. Germline CDR1 is SGHRS and CDR2 is YFSETQ. Losses at the gene ends were 0 bases for V and 3 bases for J; bases not matched to a gene: 6. The CDR3 is 16 residues long. The CDR3 coding sequence is TGCGCCAGCAGCTTGGACGACAGGGGGGAATACTATGGCTACACCTTC. Translating it yields CASSLDDRGEYYGYTF.

The rearrangement uses TRBV5-1 and TRBJ1-5; D may be TRBD1 (6 bases). V lost 0 bases, J lost 7 bases, and 8 bases lay in between. The germline gives CDR1 SGHRS, CDR2 YFSETQ. CDR3 length equals 13 residues. The CDR3 nucleotides are TGCGCCAGCAGCTTGGCCACAGGGCAGCCCCAGCATTTT. It encodes CASSLATGQPQHF.

The chain has TRBV21-1 and TRBJ1-6. TRBV21-1 is given as a pseudogene. The CDR3 extends over 8 amino acids. This CDR3 is CASSIVHF. The CDR3 DNA is TGTGCCAGCAGCATTGTGCACTTT.

The V call is TRBV29-1, the J call TRBJ2-5; D is undetermined. Per the germline V gene, CDR1 is SQVTM and CDR2 is ANQGSEA. Trimming left V 1 base short and J 2 bases short, with 8 bases between. This CDR3 contains 13 residues. CDR3 amino acids: CSVEGSVQETQYF. The CDR3, as DNA: TGCAGCGTTGAAGGATCGGTTCAAGAGACCCAGTACTTC. The whole variable domain, remainder taken from reference TRBV29-1 and TRBJ2-5, is SAVISQKPSRDICQRGTSLTIQCQVDSQVTMMFWYRQQPGQSLTLIATANQGSEATYESGFVIDKFPISRPNLTFSTLTVSNMSPEDSSIYLCSVEGSVQETQYFGPGTRLLVL.

The gene calls are TRBV29-1 and TRBJ1-1, with 7 bases that match TRBD1. This CDR3 comprises 13 residues. CDR1 and CDR2 from the germline V gene are SQVTM and ANQGSEA. Losses at the gene ends were 6 bases for V and 7 bases for J; bases not matched to a gene: 11. Written as DNA, the CDR3 is TGCAGCGTCTACTTACCGGGACAGTATGAAGCTTTCTTT. It specifies CSVYLPGQYEAFF.

V gene TRBV2 combines with J gene TRBJ2-1; 8 nucleotides agree with TRBD1. The CDR3 runs 13 residues. Per germline, CDR1 SNHLY and CDR2 FYNNEI. Trimming at V came to 7 bases and at J to 12 bases, leaving 11 bases not matched to a gene. CDR3 nucleotides: TGTGCCAGCAACCGGGACAGGTCGAGTGTGCAGTTCTTC. Translation gives CASNRDRSSVQFF.

This clonotype was picked up a small number of times. V gene TRBV4-2 combines with J gene TRBJ1-3; possible D gene TRBD1, 6 bases. CDR1 and CDR2 (germline): LGHNA, YNFKEQ. Deletions cut 4 bases from V and 0 bases from J, with 13 bases between. CDR3 length equals 16 residues. The CDR3 DNA reads as TGTGCCAGCAGCCTCTCAGGACAGTACTCTGGAAACACCATATATTTT. Its translation: CASSLSGQYSGNTIYF.

This clonotype has just a few counts. The chain uses TRBV6-5 and TRBJ2-5; D assignment may be TRBD1 or TRBD2 (5 bases each). Trimming stripped 4 bases from V and 4 bases from J, with 22 bases between. This CDR3 has 17 amino acids. Germline assignment: CDR1 MNHEY and CDR2 SVGAGI. The CDR3 sequence: CASSSRPGTYAGETQYF. In nucleotides, the CDR3 is TGTGCCAGCAGTTCCAGACCGGGGACCTACGCCGGAGAGACCCAGTACTTC.